The clone carrying this TCR beta chain came up many times. Its antigen is not known. The record originates from a study of T cells after yellow fever vaccination. Overall study context: In the case of low-cell-number fractions, SMART-Seq v4 Ultra Low Input was used for preparation. Notes on the study in general: One caveat is that FACS-sorted repertoires could contain abundant clonotypes contaminating from the bulk population. The study re-detected most primary-vaccination clones after the booster (96% CD4, 88% CD8).

UMIs and a universal primer site were added when TCR cDNA was made by 5'RACE template switching. TCRdb recomputed calls from the 5' RACE reads with MiXCR, one row per CDR3 protein. The sample lists roughly 330,000 distinct CDR3 sequences, 4% occurring once. Germline CDR1 is MGHDK and CDR2 is SYGVNS. This CDR3 is built from 16 residues. V lost 2 bases and J lost 4, with 17 bases in between. The receptor comes from a young man who received the YFV17D yellow fever vaccine. This material consisted of PBMCs, taken 5 days after the yellow fever booster vaccination. The chain combines TRBV25-1 with TRBJ2-5; a weak D match, TRBD1 (6 bases). The CDR3 DNA sequence: TGTGCCAGCAGTGAAGTGACAGGCCTGGGGGCAGAGACCCAGTACTTC. Encoded protein: CASSEVTGLGAETQYF.